This passage covers 10 T cell receptor beta chains from one sample sequenced in a study of blood T cell repertoires in COVID-19. Here immunoSEQ multiplex PCR was the method, and the copy in TCRdb shows in-frame clones only, minus some. The sample includes around 40,000 clones, approximately 92% of them seen just once. Sample: peripheral blood. Receptors were obtained from a human donor in a cohort sampled during active COVID-19.

The V gene is TRBV12-5, the J gene TRBJ1-5, with D possibly matching TRBD1 (5 bases). In germline, CDR1 is LGHNT, CDR2 FRNRAP. V was clipped by 6 bases and J by 0 bases, with 12 bases between them. The CDR3 spans 15 residues. CDR3 region: CASGPDRPSNQPQHF. The CDR3 DNA reads as TGTGCTAGTGGCCCCGACAGACCTAGCAATCAGCCCCAGCATTTT.

The chain recombines TRBV5-4 with TRBJ2-7; D might be TRBD2 (6 bases). In germline, CDR1 is SGHNT, CDR2 YYREEE (reference sequence). The ends were cut back, 0 bases at V and 3 bases at J, with 16 bases in the middle. The CDR3 has 16 amino acids. CDR3 loop: CASSLGGGKVGYEQYF. The CDR3 DNA sequence: TGTGCCAGCAGCTTGGGTGGGGGGAAAGTCGGCTACGAGCAGTACTTC.

This chain uses TRBV11-2 with TRBJ2-3, with 8 bases matching TRBD2. The ends lost 5 bases at V and 8 bases at J; junction bases unmatched: 6. Germline CDR1 and CDR2: SGHAT and FQNNGV. CDR3 size: 13 residues. The CDR3 DNA reads as TGTGCCAGCAGCCCACGGGGGGGAGGTACGCAGTATTTT. Protein product: CASSPRGGGTQYF. The whole variable domain, filled in from reference TRBV11-2 and TRBJ2-3, reads EAGVAQSPRYKIIEKRQSVAFWCNPISGHATLYWYQQILGQGPKLLIQFQNNGVVDDSQLPKDRFSAERLKGVDSTLKIQPAKLEDSAVYLCASSPRGGGTQYFGPGTRLTVL.

The chain has TRBV25-1 and TRBJ2-2; tentative D call: TRBD2 (5 bases). The V and J ends lost 5 bases and 1 base respectively, with 11 bases between them. The CDR3 consists of 15 residues. Germline lookup yields CDR1 MGHDK and CDR2 SYGVNS. The CDR3 sequence is CASSRSGLNTGELFF. In nucleotides, the CDR3 is TGTGCCAGCAGTAGGAGCGGCCTGAACACCGGGGAGCTGTTTTTT.

The CDR3 spells CASSYYSNQPQHF. In nucleotides, the CDR3 is TGTGCCAGCAGCTACTATAGCAATCAGCCCCAGCATTTT. The rearrangement joins TRBV7-9 to TRBJ1-5; no clear D gene. This CDR3 contains 13 residues. V was pared by 4 bases and J by 0 bases, with 4 bases between. Germline CDR1 and CDR2: SEHNR and FQNEAQ (reference sequence).

The chain carries TRBV25-1 and TRBJ1-1, with D hard to call. The ends were cut back, 3 bases at V and 6 bases at J, with 14 bases in the middle. This CDR3 is built from 14 residues. From germline, CDR1 is MGHDK and CDR2 SYGVNS. The DNA of the CDR3 is TGTGCCAGCAGTGACTCCTACCGCGGCGCTGAAGCTTTCTTT. Translation gives CASSDSYRGAEAFF.

This chain's CDR3 is CSAERQGSEQYF. The CDR3 DNA reads as TGCAGCGCCGAACGCCAGGGATCCGAGCAGTACTTC. J is TRBJ2-7 and V is TRBV29-1, with a weak D call TRBD1 (5 bases). The V gene lost 7 bases and the J gene lost 6 bases, with 16 bases spanning the gap. Germline V gives CDR1 SQVTM, CDR2 ANQGSEA. The CDR3 totals 12 residues.

The rearrangement uses TRBV3-1 (or the pseudogene TRBV3-2) and TRBJ1-4; TRBD1 matches at 7 bases. The CDR3 runs 17 residues. Germline CDR1 and CDR2: LGHDT and YNNKEL (reference sequence). J lost 7 bases, V lost 0 bases, and 11 bases had no gene match. CDR3 loop: CASSQDLGGGFSEKLFF. Written as DNA, the CDR3 is TGTGCCAGCAGCCAAGATCTAGGAGGGGGCTTTAGTGAAAAACTGTTTTTT.

The V gene is TRBV5-1, the J gene TRBJ2-3, with 14 bases lining up with TRBD2. This CDR3 is built from 16 residues. J gave up 4 bases and V 0 bases, and 1 base lay outside the gene matches. Germline V gene sequence: CDR1 SGHRS, CDR2 YFSETQ. The CDR3 spells CASSLGLAGGSDTQYF. The CDR3 coding sequence is TGCGCCAGCAGCTTGGGACTAGCGGGAGGGTCAGATACGCAGTATTTT.

This clone was seen more than once but under ten times. CDR3: CASSQGRDTGELFF. The CDR3 nucleotides read TGTGCCAGCAGCCAAGGGCGGGACACCGGGGAGCTGTTTTTT. The J gene is TRBJ2-2, the V gene TRBV3-1 (or the pseudogene TRBV3-2); a possible D gene is TRBD2 (5 bases). Germline values: CDR1 LGHDT, CDR2 YNNKEL (reference sequence). The CDR3 runs to 14 residues. V shed 1 base and J shed 3 bases, with 6 bases lying between them.